This TCR beta chain stems from a study of blood T cell repertoires in COVID-19. On the study more broadly: Donors in the United States, Italy and Spain gave samples during acute or convalescent COVID-19. The analysed material was cDNA or gDNA that came from T cells, B-cell-depleted T cells, or PBMCs.

Only in-frame clones appear in the TCRdb table, and some are missing; sequencing was by immunoSEQ multiplex PCR. The sample has 300,000 or so clones; about nine tenths are singletons. The CDR3 runs 14 residues. V was pared by 2 bases and J by 0 bases, with 5 bases between. Germline V gives CDR1 MNHNS, CDR2 SASEGT. Ages ranged from roughly 18 to 95 years, with residence in about two dozen US areas. This chain links TRBV6-1 with TRBJ1-5; no clear D gene. This sequence was found in a woman under 30 who had recovered from COVID-19. Sequencing was done on a sample of PBMCs or T cells enriched from blood (not recorded which). The CDR3 DNA reads TGTGCCAGCAGTGAAAATCGTAGCAATCAGCCCCAGCATTTT. Its protein is CASSENRSNQPQHF.